Listed below are T cell receptor beta chains from one sample, sequenced in a study of T cells after yellow fever vaccination. TCRdb used MiXCR to reprocess the 5' RACE reads, holding one entry per CDR3 protein. The repertoire holds under 700,000 distinct CDR3 sequences, with about a sixth as singletons. Sequences were derived from PBMCs, sampled 5 days after the first yellow fever vaccination. The receptor source for this set is a man between 18 and 29 years old who received the YFV17D yellow fever vaccine. CDR3s include the opening cysteine and the closing phenylalanine or tryptophan. D genes are given only for firm matches. Size is stated for part of the rows, as once, few or many counts, or as a class when the clone is expanded.

size	D	V	J	CDR3	DNA
few	-	TRBV7-2	TRBJ2-3	CASSARLVVDTQYF	TGTGCCAGCAGCGCTAGACTAGTAGTAGATACGCAGTATTTT
many	-	TRBV13	TRBJ2-3	CASSLYSTDTQYF	TGTGCCAGCAGCTTATACAGCACAGATACGCAGTATTTT
many	TRBD1	TRBV20-1	TRBJ1-5	CSAQGGNQPQHF	TGCAGTGCACAGGGGGGCAATCAGCCCCAGCATTTT
few	-	TRBV7-9	TRBJ2-7	CASSFISASSYEQYF	TGTGCCAGCAGCTTTATATCGGCTAGCTCCTACGAGCAGTACTTC
many	-	TRBV5-5	TRBJ1-1	CASSLGNMNTEAFF	TGTGCCAGCAGCTTGGGCAACATGAACACTGAAGCTTTCTTT
-	TRBD2	TRBV24-1	TRBJ2-3	CATSDLGLAGATDTQYF	TGTGCCACCAGTGACCTGGGACTAGCGGGGGCCACAGATACGCAGTATTTT
few	TRBD1	TRBV13	TRBJ2-4	CASSPGQGGAKNIQYF	TGTGCCAGCAGCCCCGGACAGGGGGGAGCCAAAAACATTCAGTACTTC
-	TRBD2	TRBV7-3	TRBJ2-5	CASSLLAGATWETQYF	TGTGCCAGCAGCCTTTTAGCGGGAGCGACTTGGGAGACCCAGTACTTC
-	-	TRBV5-5	TRBJ1-5	CASSPNRVASNQPQHF	TGTGCCAGCAGCCCGAACAGGGTTGCGAGCAATCAGCCCCAGCATTTT
many	TRBD1	TRBV12-3/TRBV12-4	TRBJ1-2	CASRAGGNYGYTF	TGTGCCAGCAGGGCAGGGGGCAACTATGGCTACACCTTC
few	TRBD2	TRBV5-1	TRBJ2-3	CASSRNKLAGEYTDTQYF	TGCGCCAGCAGCCGCAACAAACTAGCGGGGGAGTACACAGATACGCAGTATTTT
few	-	TRBV30	TRBJ2-3	CAWGGEVAQRNTDTQYF	TGTGCCTGGGGGGGAGAGGTAGCGCAACGAAACACAGATACGCAGTATTTT
-	TRBD2	TRBV12-3/TRBV12-4	TRBJ2-1	CASIPSSGGRNEQFF	TGTGCCAGCATTCCGTCTAGCGGGGGTAGGAATGAGCAGTTCTTC
-	-	TRBV5-4	TRBJ2-7	CASSAPGVYEQYF	TGTGCCAGCAGCGCGCCAGGGGTCTACGAGCAGTACTTC
-	-	TRBV4-3	TRBJ2-1	CASSQDGNVYGGEQFF	TGCGCCAGCAGCCAAGACGGGAACGTCTATGGGGGTGAGCAGTTCTTC
few	-	TRBV19	TRBJ1-5	CASSIAGAQPQHF	TGTGCCAGTAGTATCGCGGGGGCGCAGCCCCAGCATTTT
few	-	TRBV4-1	TRBJ2-2	CASSQATRPGELFF	TGCGCCAGCAGCCAAGCTACTAGACCCGGGGAGCTGTTTTTT
-	-	TRBV27	TRBJ2-1	CASSLKGVAPYNEQFF	TGTGCCAGCAGTTTAAAGGGCGTTGCGCCCTACAATGAGCAGTTCTTC
-	TRBD2	TRBV12-5	TRBJ2-3	CASGLGVYSGGPDTQYF	TGTGCTAGTGGTTTGGGAGTGTATAGCGGGGGGCCAGATACGCAGTATTTT
few	-	TRBV7-2	TRBJ1-4	CASSFGQTNEKLFF	TGTGCCAGCAGCTTTGGACAGACGAATGAAAAACTGTTTTTT
-	-	TRBV5-1	TRBJ1-1	CASSGGEYTEAFF	TGCGCCAGCAGCGGAGGGGAGTACACTGAAGCTTTCTTT
few	-	TRBV19	TRBJ2-1	CASSIYGGPEQFF	TGTGCCAGTAGTATTTACGGGGGCCCCGAGCAGTTCTTC
few	TRBD1	TRBV11-3	TRBJ2-2	CASSSGQGFTGELFF	TGTGCCAGCTCGTCGGGACAGGGGTTTACCGGGGAGCTGTTTTTT
many	-	TRBV9	TRBJ1-1	CASSVVILQGFDTEAFF	TGTGCCAGCAGCGTAGTAATCTTACAGGGTTTCGACACTGAAGCTTTCTTT
-	-	TRBV7-9	TRBJ1-1	CASSVDRMVTEAFF	TGTGCCAGCAGCGTAGACAGGATGGTCACTGAAGCTTTCTTT
many	-	TRBV15	TRBJ1-1	CATSRDRGGNTEAFF	TGTGCCACCAGCAGAGATAGGGGAGGGAACACTGAAGCTTTCTTT
few	-	TRBV7-9	TRBJ2-1	CASSASGSLYNEQFF	TGTGCCAGCAGCGCCTCCGGGAGTCTCTACAATGAGCAGTTCTTC
-	-	TRBV29-1	TRBJ1-1	CSVFLEEGKAFF	TGCAGCGTTTTCTTGGAGGAAGGAAAAGCTTTCTTT
-	TRBD1	TRBV29-1	TRBJ1-1	CSVPGTGNTEAFF	TGCAGCGTACCCGGGACAGGGAACACTGAAGCTTTCTTT
-	-	TRBV5-1	TRBJ2-2	CASSLYPGLDTGELFF	TGCGCCAGCAGCTTGTATCCAGGGCTGGACACCGGGGAGCTGTTTTTT
many	-	TRBV7-6	TRBJ1-4	CASSFGASGIPKKLFF	TGTGCCAGCAGCTTCGGGGCTAGCGGGATCCCCAAAAAACTGTTTTTT
many	-	TRBV5-1	TRBJ2-1	CASSLARVYNEQFF	TGCGCCAGCAGCCTGGCCCGGGTGTACAATGAGCAGTTCTTC
-	TRBD1	TRBV12-5	TRBJ2-7	CASGLVPLGSGQGGREQYF	TGTGCTAGTGGTTTGGTACCTCTGGGGTCCGGACAGGGGGGTCGGGAGCAGTACTTC
few	-	TRBV3-1	TRBJ2-3	CASSQVLVGVGDTQYF	TGTGCCAGCAGCCAAGTATTGGTCGGGGTTGGAGATACGCAGTATTTT
-	-	TRBV7-2	TRBJ1-6	CASSETGVGSPLHF	TGTGCCAGCAGCGAAACAGGAGTGGGTTCACCACTCCACTTT
many	-	TRBV12-3/TRBV12-4	TRBJ1-1	CASSLGGGNTEAFF	TGTGCCAGCAGTTTAGGGGGGGGGAACACTGAAGCTTTCTTT
-	TRBD2	TRBV10-3	TRBJ2-5	CANSEILAVGQETQYF	TGTGCCAACAGTGAGATACTAGCGGTGGGCCAAGAGACCCAGTACTTC
few	TRBD1	TRBV12-3/TRBV12-4	TRBJ1-2	CASSGTERPYGYTF	TGTGCCAGCAGTGGGACAGAACGTCCATATGGCTACACCTTC
many	-	TRBV5-1	TRBJ2-1	CASSLTTLLQGEQFF	TGCGCCAGCAGCTTGACGACCCTTTTACAGGGAGAGCAGTTCTTC
many	TRBD1	TRBV20-1	TRBJ2-5	CSARTGGETQYF	TGCAGTGCCCGGACAGGGGGAGAGACCCAGTACTTC
-	TRBD2	TRBV5-1	TRBJ2-1	CASSLVAGDYNEQFF	TGCGCCAGCAGCTTGGTTGCGGGGGACTACAATGAGCAGTTCTTC
few	-	TRBV9	TRBJ1-2	CASSVGINYGYTF	TGTGCCAGCAGCGTAGGGATTAACTATGGCTACACCTTC
few	-	TRBV7-6	TRBJ2-3	CASSLTPSDTQYF	TGTGCCAGCAGCCTTACCCCTAGCGATACGCAGTATTTT
-	TRBD1	TRBV10-3	TRBJ1-5	CAISEYGQGAEAQHF	TGTGCCATCAGTGAGTATGGACAGGGGGCGGAGGCCCAGCATTTT
few	-	TRBV6-5	TRBJ1-6	CASSYSYNSPLHF	TGTGCCAGCAGTTACTCCTATAATTCACCCCTCCACTTT
few	TRBD2	TRBV5-6	TRBJ2-5	CASSLITAGGETQYF	TGTGCCAGCAGCTTAATTACGGCGGGGGGGGAGACCCAGTACTTC
-	-	TRBV12-3/TRBV12-4	TRBJ2-1	CASSLANLAPNNEQFF	TGTGCCAGCAGTTTGGCTAACCTAGCTCCTAACAATGAGCAGTTCTTC
few	TRBD2	TRBV4-1	TRBJ2-3	CASSPSLAGGTDTQYF	TGCGCCAGCAGCCCCAGCCTAGCGGGGGGCACAGATACGCAGTATTTT
few	-	TRBV5-5	TRBJ1-2	CASSLGAGNNYGYTF	TGTGCCAGCAGCTTGGGAGCAGGGAATAACTATGGCTACACCTTC
few	TRBD1	TRBV24-1	TRBJ1-5	CATSVGGQAEDHSNQPQHF	TGTGCCACCAGTGTGGGGGGACAGGCCGAAGATCATAGCAATCAGCCCCAGCATTTT
-	-	TRBV11-1	TRBJ1-6	CASSRGLGRNSPLHF	TGTGCCAGCAGCAGAGGGCTTGGGAGGAATTCACCCCTCCACTTT
many	-	TRBV7-9	TRBJ1-1	CASSSTDSLNTEAFF	TGTGCCAGCAGCTCGACGGACAGCTTGAACACTGAAGCTTTCTTT
-	-	TRBV28	TRBJ1-2	CASSQRSYGYTF	TGTGCCAGCAGTCAACGGTCCTATGGCTACACCTTC
few	-	TRBV12-3/TRBV12-4	TRBJ2-5	CASSFVGRGGQETQYF	TGTGCCAGCAGCTTTGTGGGGAGGGGGGGACAAGAGACCCAGTACTTC